Detailed here is one T cell receptor (beta chain). Trimming pared 1 base from V and 3 bases from J, leaving 10 bases between. The CDR3 contains 15 residues. The germline gives CDR1 MNHNS, CDR2 SASEGT. This record belongs to a study of shared clonotypes between healthy human individuals. Generated by immunoSEQ multiplex PCR, the TCRdb table keeps only in-frame clones and is missing some. The profile shows a few hundred thousand clones, 65% to 70% of them singletons. The specimen was memory CD4+ T cells sorted from blood. The subset is: CD45RA-negative fraction. The gene calls are TRBV6-1 and TRBJ1-5; D unresolved. The TCR comes from a man aged 25 to 40 in good health. CDR3 protein: CASSEGLTYNQPQHF. CDR3 bases: TGTGCCAGCAGTGAAGGACTGACTTACAATCAGCCCCAGCATTTT.